The 17 T cell receptor beta chains reported below all come from one sample, sequenced in a study of CD8+CD57+ T cells in acquired aplastic anemia (dated by TCRdb to 2016 to 2019). TCRdb names Illumina HiSeq 2000 as the instrument used. Genomic DNA served as template for TCR beta VDJ combination and CDR3 sequence profiling. TCRdb applied fastp at Q25 and MiXCR to the public reads, then kept only in-frame beta chains. Rows with a matching CDR3 protein are joined into one entry that keeps the most common DNA and genes. In this sample the table shows around 170,000 distinct CDR3 sequences, 46% of which occur a single time. The top ten hold about 2.9% of the sample. Sequencing input: sorted CD4+, CD8+, or CD8+CD57+ T cells (not recorded which) from PBMCs. The receptors were sampled from a human donor in good health.

This clonotype was seen only a few times. The chain has TRBV2 and TRBJ1-2; unclear D gene. Germline V gene sequence: CDR1 SNHLY, CDR2 FYNNEI. Deletions cut 5 bases from V and 8 bases from J, with 15 bases between. The CDR3 contains 13 residues. The chain's CDR3 is CASSPPDPSGYTF. The CDR3 DNA is TGTGCCAGCAGTCCTCCAGACCCGTCGGGCTACACCTTC.

V usage is TRBV5-6 and J usage is TRBJ1-5, with D uncertain. Germline CDR1 SGHDT, CDR2 YYEEEE. The V gene lost 5 bases and the J gene lost 5 bases, with 11 bases spanning the gap. This CDR3 spans 13 amino acids. CDR3 region: CASSLAPHQPQHF. Here the CDR3 DNA reads TGTGCCAGCAGTCTCGCCCCTCATCAGCCCCAGCATTTT.

Regarding this clonotype: This CDR3 fails to terminate in the conserved phenylalanine or tryptophan, so it likely reflects a read error. The chain uses TRBV19 and TRBJ2-2; unclear D gene. Germline V lookup: CDR1 LNHDA, CDR2 SQIVND (reference sequence). V was trimmed by 2 bases and J by 3 bases, leaving 7 bases between them. The CDR3 contains 14 residues. The CDR3 loop reads CASSISYDTGELFL. The DNA for the CDR3 is TGTGCCAGTAGTATATCGTACGACACCGGGGAGCTGTTTCTT.

This clonotype was found many times. The chain recombines TRBV24-1 with TRBJ1-2, with TRBD1 as a possible D gene (6 bases). This CDR3 region has 15 residues. Trimming pared 1 base from V and 3 bases from J, leaving 11 bases between. CDR1 is KGHDR, CDR2 SFDVKD, per germline. CDR3 protein: CATSDFRQGYYGYTF. The CDR3 region has the DNA TGTGCCACCAGTGATTTTCGGCAGGGGTACTATGGCTACACCTTC.

This clonotype has just one count. V and J are TRBV28 and TRBJ1-1; D possibly corresponds to TRBD1 (5 bases). Germline CDR1 reads MDHEN; CDR2 reads SYDVKM. Trimming cost V 4 bases and J 3 bases, with 15 bases left between them. CDR3 length: 15 residues. The CDR3 is CASSSPTGGDTEAFF. The DNA for the CDR3 is TGTGCCAGCAGTTCACCTACGGGGGGGGACACTGAAGCTTTCTTT.

This clonotype was recorded many times. The chain combines TRBV7-9 with TRBJ1-2, with D possibly TRBD1 on 6 matching bases. The CDR3 runs to 11 residues. CDR1 and CDR2 from the germline V gene are SEHNR and FQNEAQ (reference sequence). V gave up 2 bases and J gave up 9 bases, with 7 bases separating them. The CDR3 nucleotides read TGTGCCAGCAGCTTACAGGGGAGCTACACCTTC. Translated, it gives CASSLQGSYTF. Full variable domain (rest looked up from reference TRBV7-9 and TRBJ1-2): DTGVSQNPRHKITKRGQNVTFRCDPISEHNRLYWYRQTLGQGPEFLTYFQNEAQLEKSRLLSDRFSAERPKGSFSTLEIQRTEQGDSAMYLCASSLQGSYTFGSGTRLTVV.

The chain is built from TRBV5-4 and TRBJ2-2; 8 bases are shared with TRBD1. Germline CDR1 SGHNT, CDR2 YYREEE (reference sequence). With V trimmed by 5 bases and J by 3 bases, 3 bases remained unmatched. The CDR3 is 14 amino acids. The CDR3 region is CASSQGQDTGELFF. For the CDR3, the DNA is TGTGCCAGCAGTCAGGGACAGGACACCGGGGAGCTGTTTTTT.

This clonotype was detected only once. The chain joins TRBV10-3 to TRBJ1-1; weak D call: TRBD1 (5 bases). The CDR3 loop spans 12 amino acids. The germline V gene has CDR1 ENHRY and CDR2 SYGVKD. Trimming removed 0 bases at V and 11 bases at J, with 10 bases between. The chain's CDR3 is CAISESGQGAFF. Written as DNA, the CDR3 is TGTGCCATCAGTGAGTCGGGGCAGGGTGCTTTCTTT.

This clonotype has a handful of counts. This sequence joins TRBV27 and TRBJ1-5; D is ambiguous. The V gene's germline CDR1 is MNHEY and CDR2 SMNVEV (reference sequence). The V end was cut by 8 bases, the J end by 0 bases, with 8 bases between. CDR3 length: 13 amino acids. CDR3 region: CASSVDSNQPQHF. The CDR3 region has the DNA TGTGCCAGCTCGGTTGATAGCAATCAGCCCCAGCATTTT.

This clonotype appeared many times. J is TRBJ2-3 and V is TRBV9; D is uncertain. V was clipped by 4 bases and J by 4 bases, with 10 bases between them. Germline V lookup: CDR1 SGDLS, CDR2 YYNGEE. CDR3 length: 13 residues. This chain's CDR3 is CASSPHHSDTQYF. For the CDR3, the DNA is TGTGCCAGCAGCCCCCATCATTCAGATACGCAGTATTTT.

This clonotype was detected ten times or more. The rearrangement uses TRBV19 and TRBJ2-7; 8 bases are a match to TRBD1. Trimming removed 6 bases from V and 3 bases from J; junction bases left unmatched: 4. CDR1 and CDR2 from the germline V gene are LNHDA and SQIVND (reference sequence). CDR3 length equals 13 residues. CDR3 bases: TGTGCCAGTAGCCCGACAGGGGACTACGAGCAGTACTTC. Its protein product is CASSPTGDYEQYF.

This clonotype appeared a few times. This sequence joins TRBV4-1 and TRBJ1-4; D remains ambiguous. The V end lost 3 bases, the J end lost 8 bases, and 13 bases lay between the germline ends. The CDR3 covers 14 residues. CDR1 is MGHRA, CDR2 YSYEKL, per germline. The CDR3 DNA reads as TGCGCCAGCAGCCACCCCGCGGACCGGGAAAAACTGTTTTTT. Protein: CASSHPADREKLFF.

The chain joins TRBV10-3 to TRBJ1-6; 9 bases match TRBD1. The CDR3 is 16 amino acids. CDR1 and CDR2 (germline): ENHRY, SYGVKD. J lost 8 bases, V lost 7 bases, and 12 bases had no gene match. The CDR3 coding sequence is TGTGCCATCAATGACCCACAGGGGGCATTAGATTCACCCCTCCACTTT. The encoded protein is CAINDPQGALDSPLHF.

This rearrangement joins TRBV20-1 to TRBJ2-5; TRBD2 matches 8 bases. Germline V gives CDR1 DFQATT, CDR2 SNEGSKA (reference sequence). J gave up 5 bases and V 0 bases, and 5 bases lay outside the gene matches. The CDR3 extends over 14 amino acids. The CDR3 spells CSARETGGRETQYF. The CDR3 region has the DNA TGCAGTGCTAGAGAAACGGGGGGGAGGGAGACCCAGTACTTC.

This clonotype was detected only once. V and J are TRBV2 and TRBJ1-2, with D hard to call. Trimming removed 10 bases at V and 2 bases at J, with 17 bases between. The CDR3 is 14 residues long. The V gene's germline CDR1 is SNHLY and CDR2 FYNNEI. The CDR3: CAKGLQETNYGYTF. The CDR3 nucleotides read TGTGCCAAAGGGCTCCAGGAAACCAACTATGGCTACACCTTC.

The rearrangement links TRBV10-1 to TRBJ2-7; D assignment may be TRBD1 or TRBD2 (6 bases each). The CDR3 runs to 14 residues. CDR1 is WNHNN, CDR2 SYGVQD, per germline (reference sequence). V lost 2 bases, J lost 9 bases, and 17 bases lay in between. In DNA form, the CDR3 reads TGCGCCAGCAGTGAGGGAGGGCCCACAGGGAGGCAGTACTTC. Its protein is CASSEGGPTGRQYF.

The chain recombines TRBV11-1 with TRBJ1-4, with TRBD1 as a possible D gene (5 bases). The CDR3 is 17 amino acids. Germline V gives CDR1 SGHAT, CDR2 FQDESV (reference sequence). V dropped 3 bases and J dropped 5 bases, with 19 bases sitting between them. The CDR3 sequence: CASSLGPGHGGNEKLFF. CDR3 coding DNA: TGTGCCAGCAGCTTGGGGCCCGGACATGGGGGAAATGAAAAACTGTTTTTT.